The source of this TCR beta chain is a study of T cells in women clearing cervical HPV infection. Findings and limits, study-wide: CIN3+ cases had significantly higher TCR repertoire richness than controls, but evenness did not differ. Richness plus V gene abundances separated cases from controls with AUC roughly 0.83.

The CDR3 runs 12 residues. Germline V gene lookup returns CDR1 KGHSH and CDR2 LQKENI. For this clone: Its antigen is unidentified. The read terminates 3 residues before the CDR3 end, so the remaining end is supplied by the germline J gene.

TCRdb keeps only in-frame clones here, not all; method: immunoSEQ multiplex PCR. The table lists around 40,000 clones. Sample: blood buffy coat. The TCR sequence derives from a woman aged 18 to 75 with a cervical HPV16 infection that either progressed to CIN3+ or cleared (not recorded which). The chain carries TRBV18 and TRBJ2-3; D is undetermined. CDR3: CASSQGQETQYF. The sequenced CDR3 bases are TGTGCCAGCTCACAGGGCCAAGAGACG.